This T cell receptor (beta chain) derives from a study of blood T cell repertoires in COVID-19. On the study more broadly: Sites across the United States, Italy and Spain contributed samples from acute and convalescent COVID-19. The cDNA or gDNA used as material had been derived from T cells, B-cell-depleted T cells, or PBMCs.

Authors' methods: Nucleated cell counts were estimated from reference gene primer amplification. Clones were sequenced by immunoSEQ multiplex PCR, and TCRdb holds only the in-frame ones, with some missing. That table supplies the V and J calls and clone size; D and trimming were determined from the DNA. The top ten hold less than 8% of the sample, which has more than 65,000 clones, around 87% seen once. Germline assignment: CDR1 SGHTA and CDR2 FQGTGA. V lost 0 bases and J 3 bases, leaving 8 bases between the germline ends. CDR3 length: 15 amino acids. The sample taken for sequencing was peripheral blood. The rearrangement joins TRBV7-3 to TRBJ2-2, with TRBD1 as a possible D gene (5 bases). The clonotype comes from a man aged 50-60 years with active COVID-19. The CDR3 region has the DNA TGTGCCAGCAGCTTAACGTCGACAGACACCGGGGAGCTGTTTTTT. It is translated as CASSLTSTDTGELFF.